This T cell receptor (beta chain) was identified during a study of human T cells and chemical hapten exposure. On the study more broadly: Patients, largely female, had alopecia areata, totalis or universalis. Study results and limitations: After DPC sensitization, TCRs above 1 in 1000 frequency showed no change.

Stated time point: pre-sensitization, week 0. As for treatment: therapeutic diphenylcyclopropenone sensitization with weekly scalp DPC. Only a few counts were recorded for this clonotype. Its target is unknown. The trim removed 5 bases at V and 3 bases at J, leaving 8 bases unmatched. The CDR3 is 16 residues long. The germline V gene has CDR1 MNHNY and CDR2 SVGAGI (reference sequence). TCRdb analysed the RACE reads with MiXCR anew, one entry per CDR3 protein. The sample records under 300,000 distinct CDR3 sequences, 7.7% being singletons. This sequence was found in a man aged 18 to 29 with alopecia areata. Some clones in this sample may be carry-over from other donors' samples. Specimen: whole blood, collected in connection with sensitization to the hapten diphenylcyclopropenone (DPC). The chain uses TRBV6-6 and TRBJ2-1, with 9 positions matching TRBD1. The CDR3 region has the DNA TGTGCCAGCAGTAACGGCCGGGACAGGGTCTACAATGAGCAGTTCTTC. Translating gives CASSNGRDRVYNEQFF.